One sample yielded the 17 T cell receptor beta chains listed below, sequenced in a study of T cell repertoires in cytomegalovirus infection. In TCRdb, the reads were re-called with MiXCR into one record per CDR3 protein. Of 750,000 to 950,000 distinct CDR3 sequences detected, almost 30% appear once; the ten largest clones hold approximately 14%. No antigen is known for these receptors. The starting material was cultured CD8+ T cells from PBMCs, obtained from culture after CMV antigen stimulation. The receptors stem from a human donor in good health (CMV status not recorded). Some clones in this sample may be carry-over from other donors' samples.

The rearrangement joins TRBV13 to TRBJ1-2; 7 bases map to TRBD1. The CDR3 extends over 14 amino acids. The V and J ends lost 4 bases and 6 bases, in that order; junction bases with no gene match: 8. Germline CDR1 and CDR2: PRHDT and FYEKMQ (reference sequence). The CDR3 DNA is TGTGCCAGCAGCTCAAACAGGGGTTCGGATGGCTACACCTTC. This gives the protein CASSSNRGSDGYTF.

The gene calls are TRBV10-3 and TRBJ1-2; D call uncertain. CDR3 length: 13 amino acids. CDR1 is ENHRY and CDR2 is SYGVKD in the germline V gene. Trimming cost V 7 bases and J 2 bases, with 11 bases left between them. Here the CDR3 DNA reads TGTGCCATCAAGTCAGCGGGGAACTATGGCTACACCTTC. This encodes CAIKSAGNYGYTF.

Ten or more counts support this clonotype. J is TRBJ2-7 and V is TRBV6-5; possibly TRBD1 for D (5 bases). This CDR3 region has 22 residues. Germline CDR1 and CDR2: MNHEY and SVGAGI. V shed 2 bases and J shed 4 bases, with 36 bases lying between them. CDR3 bases: TGTGCCAGCAGTTACGGGGCGACGGCAGATGCGTTCTTTGGGGTCCCAATTTACGAGCAGTACGTC. It specifies CASSYGATADAFFGVPIYEQYV.

V gene TRBV2 combines with J gene TRBJ2-3; 8 bases map to TRBD1. The germline V gene encodes CDR1 SNHLY and CDR2 FYNNEI. V dropped 8 bases and J dropped 6; count of bases not matched to a gene: 13. This CDR3 has 15 residues. The CDR3 bases are TGTGCCAGCCCGGACAGGGTGACAAACATGGATACGCAGTATTTT. This encodes CASPDRVTNMDTQYF.

The chain links TRBV12-3 or TRBV12-4 to TRBJ2-5, with D maybe TRBD1 (6 bases). V lost 3 bases, J lost 4 bases, and 12 bases lay in between. The CDR3 contains 14 residues. CDR3 nucleotides: TGTGCCAGCAGTTTTCAAACAGGGCGAGAGACCCAGTACTTC. Its protein product is CASSFQTGRETQYF.

This clonotype came up many times. This rearrangement joins TRBV18 to TRBJ1-6; D is unclear. The CDR3 loop spans 16 amino acids. Trimming shortened V by 2 bases and J by 0 bases, and 8 bases separated the two germline ends. The germline V gene encodes CDR1 KGHSH and CDR2 LQKENI. Written as DNA, the CDR3 is TGTGCCAGCTCACCATGGACGAGCTCCTATAATTCACCCCTCCACTTT. This encodes CASSPWTSSYNSPLHF.

The chain is built from TRBV27 and TRBJ2-5, with D perhaps TRBD2 (5 bases). The CDR3 spans 14 residues. Germline CDR1 MNHEY, CDR2 SMNVEV (reference sequence). Trimming removed 3 bases from V and 1 base from J, with 9 bases in between. The CDR3 DNA sequence: TGTGCCAGCAGTTTGAGGAGGCGCCAAGAGACCCAGTACTTC. This sequence encodes CASSLRRRQETQYF.

The rearrangement uses TRBV7-6 and TRBJ2-2, with 10 bases aligning to TRBD1. The germline V gene has CDR1 SGHVS and CDR2 FNYEAQ. After removal of 5 bases from V and 7 bases from J, the junction contained 4 bases not matched to a gene. The CDR3 has 14 amino acids. DNA of the CDR3: TGTGCCAGCAGCCCCGGGACAGGGGACGGGGAGCTGTTTTTT. This sequence encodes CASSPGTGDGELFF. The complete variable domain, with remaining parts taken from reference TRBV7-6 and TRBJ2-2, reads GAGVSQSPRYKVTKRGQDVALRCDPISGHVSLYWYRQALGQGPEFLTYFNYEAQQDKSGLPNDRFSAERPEGSISTLTIQRTEQRDSAMYRCASSPGTGDGELFFGEGSRLTVL.

This clonotype showed up many times. V gene TRBV6-6 combines with J gene TRBJ2-5; a weak D match, TRBD2 (6 bases). This CDR3 contains 14 residues. V dropped 5 bases and J dropped 4 bases, with 14 bases sitting between them. Germline lookup yields CDR1 MNHNY and CDR2 SVGAGI (reference sequence). The CDR3 coding sequence is TGTGCCAGCAGTGGAGATGAGGGAGGAGAGACCCAGTACTTC. Translation gives CASSGDEGGETQYF.

The chain recombines TRBV6-1 with TRBJ1-1; D is unclear. There are 16 residues in the CDR3. CDR1 is MNHNS and CDR2 is SASEGT in the germline V gene. Trimming removed 6 bases from V and 6 bases from J, with 23 bases in between. The chain's CDR3 is CASRLEAGSGWAEAFF. The CDR3 coding sequence is TGTGCCAGCAGACTTGAGGCAGGATCGGGGTGGGCTGAAGCTTTCTTT.

CDR3 in DNA: TGTGCCAGCAGCCCAGGGGTGACAGGGAATAATCAGCCCCAGCATTTT. This translates into CASSPGVTGNNQPQHF. This rearrangement joins TRBV7-6 to TRBJ1-5; 7 bases agree with TRBD1. The junction had 11 bases not matched to a gene; V was cut back by 5 bases and J by 4 bases. The CDR3 consists of 16 residues. Germline CDR1 SGHVS, CDR2 FNYEAQ.

Here the CDR3 DNA reads TGTGCCAGCAGCTTGGATGGAAGCTTGGAGCAGTACTTC. It translates to CASSLDGSLEQYF. This chain uses TRBV5-4 with TRBJ2-7; unclear D gene. The CDR3 extends over 13 amino acids. V was cut by 0 bases and J by 7 bases, with 11 bases left in between. Germline V gene data show CDR1 as SGHNT and CDR2 as YYREEE (reference sequence).

V is TRBV5-4 and J is TRBJ1-2; TRBD1 aligns across 8 bases. The CDR3 sequence is 15 residues long. Germline CDR1 reads SGHNT; CDR2 reads YYREEE (reference sequence). The V and J ends lost 3 bases and 6 bases, in that order; junction bases with no gene match: 10. CDR3 nucleotide sequence: TGTGCCAGCAGCTACCCAGGGGGCATAATGGATGGCTACACCTTC. It specifies CASSYPGGIMDGYTF.

V usage is TRBV27 and J usage is TRBJ2-2, with D tentatively TRBD1 (6 bases). This CDR3 contains 14 residues. Germline lookup yields CDR1 MNHEY and CDR2 SMNVEV (reference sequence). Trimming took off 4 bases at V and 4 bases at J, with 10 bases between the two ends. DNA of the CDR3: TGTGCCAGCAGTTGGGGGACACCCACCGGGGAGCTGTTTTTT. It codes for CASSWGTPTGELFF.

This clonotype was seen only a few times. This chain uses TRBV7-9 with TRBJ2-7; D is undetermined. V lost 4 bases and J lost 5, with 9 bases in between. The CDR3 covers 12 residues. Per the germline V gene, CDR1 is SEHNR and CDR2 is FQNEAQ (reference sequence). The CDR3 loop reads CASSSLRDEQYF. The CDR3, as DNA: TGTGCCAGCAGCTCCTTAAGAGACGAGCAGTACTTC. The full variable domain, its missing parts supplied by reference TRBV7-9 and TRBJ2-7, is DTGVSQNPRHKITKRGQNVTFRCDPISEHNRLYWYRQTLGQGPEFLTYFQNEAQLEKSRLLSDRFSAERPKGSFSTLEIQRTEQGDSAMYLCASSSLRDEQYFGPGTRLTVT.

This clonotype was counted once. The genes are TRBV20-1 and TRBJ1-4, with 9 positions matching TRBD1. Trimming cost V 6 bases and J 7 bases; bases outside gene matches: 18. The CDR3 length is 17 residues. Germline V CDR1 and CDR2: DFQATT, SNEGSKA (reference sequence). The CDR3 DNA reads TGCAGTGCCCTTCACCGGGACAGGGCGGTCCATAGTGAAAAACTGTTTTTT. This translates into CSALHRDRAVHSEKLFF.

The chain joins TRBV28 to TRBJ1-1, with D uncertain. Trimming removed 2 bases from V and 2 bases from J, with 12 bases in between. The CDR3 is 15 residues long. In germline, CDR1 is MDHEN, CDR2 SYDVKM. The CDR3 spells CASSLRKGSNTEAFF. The CDR3 DNA reads as TGTGCCAGCAGTTTACGGAAAGGGTCAAACACTGAAGCTTTCTTT.